This T cell receptor beta chain was sequenced during a study of T cells after yellow fever vaccination. On the study more broadly: Preparation of fractions with low cell numbers was performed using SMART-Seq v4 Ultra Low Input. The study's findings and limits: Few clonotypes appeared in both CD4 and CD8 compartments. Detected again after the booster were most primary-vaccination clones, at 96% CD4 and about 89% CD8.

TCR cDNA, made by 5'RACE template switching, carried an added universal primer site and UMIs. TCRdb re-derived calls from the 5' RACE reads in MiXCR, one entry per CDR3 protein. The sample consists of fewer than 35,000 distinct CDR3 sequences, about 10% of them appearing once. Trimming removed 6 bases from V and 7 bases from J; junction bases left unmatched: 8. Germline lookup yields CDR1 MNHEY and CDR2 SMNVEV (reference sequence). The CDR3 has 14 residues. This clonotype was observed many times. The chain employs TRBV27 and TRBJ2-1; 8 bases line up with TRBD2. The receptor comes from a man younger than 35 who received the YFV17D yellow fever vaccine. Sequencing used PBMCs, either bulk or a sorted T-cell subset (CD4+, CD8+, memory, or dextramer-sorted; not recorded which), obtained around 15 days after the first yellow fever vaccination. CDR3 in amino acids: CASSLERGWNEQFF. The CDR3 region has the DNA TGTGCCAGCAGCCTGGAGCGGGGGTGGAATGAGCAGTTCTTC.